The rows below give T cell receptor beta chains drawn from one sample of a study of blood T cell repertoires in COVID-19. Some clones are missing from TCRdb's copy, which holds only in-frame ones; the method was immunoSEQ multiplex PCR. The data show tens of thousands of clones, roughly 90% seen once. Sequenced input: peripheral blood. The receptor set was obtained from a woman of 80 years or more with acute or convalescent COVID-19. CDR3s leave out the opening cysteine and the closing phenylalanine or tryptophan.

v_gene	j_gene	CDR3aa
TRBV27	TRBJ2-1	ASSPKGRNEQF
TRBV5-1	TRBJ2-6	ASSSVQGRANVLT
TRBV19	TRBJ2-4	ASSTKKTVGIQY
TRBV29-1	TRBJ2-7	SVLDRALEQY
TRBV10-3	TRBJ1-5	AISESAGAIGNQPQH
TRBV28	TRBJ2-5	ASSPESGSFGTQY
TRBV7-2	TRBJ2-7	ASSWTAGGPYEQY
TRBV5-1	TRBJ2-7	ASSFISGSSYEQY
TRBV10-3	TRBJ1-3	AIRGFSGGVGGNTIY
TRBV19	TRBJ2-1	ASSNGRGLGSGEQF
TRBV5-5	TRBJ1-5	ASSLGQGVQSQH
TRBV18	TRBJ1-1	ASSPKVVGQSNTEAF
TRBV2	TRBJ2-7	ASSLSVGLGSSYEQY
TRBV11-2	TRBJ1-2	ASSPRDNRGGYT
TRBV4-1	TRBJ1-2	ASSQDHGTGGGYT
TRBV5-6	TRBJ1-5	ASSNQPGQPQH
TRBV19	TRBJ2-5	ASSVRLAGGEGETQY
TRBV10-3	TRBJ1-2	AISYMDRGLNYGYT
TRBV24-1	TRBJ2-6	ATSDSGGFVSGANVLT
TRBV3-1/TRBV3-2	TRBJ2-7	ASSRPSSGDEQY
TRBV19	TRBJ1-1	ASRGELRMNTEAF
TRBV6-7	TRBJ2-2	ASSQDGGGAVTGELF
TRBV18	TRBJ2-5	ASSPYGTGEFGETQY
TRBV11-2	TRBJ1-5	ASSLDRGSYQPQH
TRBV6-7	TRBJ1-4	ASRGTGIGEKLF
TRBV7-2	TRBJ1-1	ASSRRQRNTEAF
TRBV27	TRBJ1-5	ASSEIRGWSQPQH
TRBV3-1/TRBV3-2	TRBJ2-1	ASSAGTASYNEQF
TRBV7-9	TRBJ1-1	ASSLGGQGAEAF
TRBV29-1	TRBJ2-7	SVTGQVYEQY
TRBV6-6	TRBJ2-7	ASSYSGTYEQY
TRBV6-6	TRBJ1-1	ASSWDTLRTTEAF
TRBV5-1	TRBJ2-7	ASRQGSYEQY
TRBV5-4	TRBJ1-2	ASSVGGIPYGYT
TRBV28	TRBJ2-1	ASSLSSGTVTYNEQF